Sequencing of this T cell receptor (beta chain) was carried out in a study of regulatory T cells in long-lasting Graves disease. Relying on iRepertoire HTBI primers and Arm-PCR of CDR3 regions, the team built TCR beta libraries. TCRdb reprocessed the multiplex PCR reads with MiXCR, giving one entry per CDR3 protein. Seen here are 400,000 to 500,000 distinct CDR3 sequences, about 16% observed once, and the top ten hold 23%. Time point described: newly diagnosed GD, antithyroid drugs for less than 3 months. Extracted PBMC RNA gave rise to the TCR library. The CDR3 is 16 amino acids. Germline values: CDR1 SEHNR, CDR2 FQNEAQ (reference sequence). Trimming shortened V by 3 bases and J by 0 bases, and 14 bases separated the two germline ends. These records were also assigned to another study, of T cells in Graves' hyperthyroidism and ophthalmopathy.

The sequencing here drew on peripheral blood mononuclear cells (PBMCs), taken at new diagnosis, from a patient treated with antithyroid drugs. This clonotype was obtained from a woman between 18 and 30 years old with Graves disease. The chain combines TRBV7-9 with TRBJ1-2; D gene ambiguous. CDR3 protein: CASSFFPPLANYGYTF. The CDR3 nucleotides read TGTGCCAGCAGCTTCTTCCCCCCGTTAGCTAACTATGGCTACACCTTC.